The clone carrying this T cell receptor beta chain was seen at least ten times. What it binds is unknown. The CDR3 end is not reached by the read, which stops 3 residues before it; the germline J gene fills it in. All CVID subjects were on immunoglobulin replacement for at least one year. This CDR3 has 12 amino acids. The germline V gene has CDR1 SGHTA and CDR2 FQGTGA. V was cut by 8 bases and J by 5 bases, with 10 bases left in between. This record comes from a study of T cell clonality in common variable immunodeficiency. Study findings and constraints: Fewer deletions and N-nucleotide insertions were reportedly seen in common variable immunodeficiency TCR beta sequences.

Equal genomic DNA amounts from CVID and control samples were sequenced. TCRdb's table, derived via immunoSEQ multiplex PCR, lists solely in-frame clones and lacks some. This sample has around 25,000 clones and no singletons, with approximately 24% in the ten largest. This TCR derives from a human donor with common variable immunodeficiency. The chain couples TRBV7-3 to TRBJ2-1; D remains unclear. Sample: peripheral blood mononuclear cells. The CDR3 bases that were read are TGTGCCAGCGAAGGTAGGGACAATGAG. It codes for CASEGRDNE. The full CDR3 sequence reads CASEGRDNEQFF.